This T cell receptor beta chain came from a study of OX40 agonist ivuxolimab in advanced cancers. General notes on the study: Ivuxolimab, which targeted the costimulatory receptor OX40 (CD134), was an agonistic, fully human IgG2 monoclonal antibody. Intravenous ivuxolimab was administered to patients every 2 weeks at six dose levels: 0.01, 0.1, 0.3, 1.5, 3 and 10 mg/kg. Of the roughly 50 dose-escalation patients, hepatocellular carcinoma was present in about 20, melanoma in around 15, renal cell carcinoma in 9 and head and neck cancer in 9. The dose-escalation cohort was over 70% male with a mean age of about 60 years, ranging from roughly 20 to 85. Patients were allowed to have had prior anti-PD-1, anti-PD-L1 or anti-CTLA-4 therapy, and 40% of the dose-escalation patients had previously received checkpoint inhibitors. Partial responses occurred in three dose-escalation patients, of whom one had hepatocellular carcinoma and two had cutaneous melanoma. The purpose of peripheral TCRbeta sequencing was to test whether ivuxolimab changed TCR sequence diversity and led to clonal T-cell expansion. The paper covers the monotherapy dose-escalation part of the phase I ivuxolimab trial, which included N of about 50 patients. Study-level results and caveats: After ivuxolimab, more expanded clones were found on average in CD8+ T cells than in CD4+ T cells. Antigen specificity was not determined for the clonally expanded peripheral T cells. In the 0.1-3.0 mg/kg groups, partial responders were among the patients with the lowest normalized peripheral clonal expansion, particularly in CD8+ T cells. Low levels of normalized T-cell clonal expansion were also seen in some patients who did not respond. At doses of 0.1 to 3.0 mg/kg, clonal expansion of both CD4+ and CD8+ blood T cells was observed from baseline to week 6.

Genomic DNA was extracted from sorted cells for sequencing of the TCRbeta CDR3 region. TCRbeta CDR3 regions were sequenced using the immunoSEQ Assay. Drawn from immuneACCESS, this table holds only the in-frame rearrangements with V and J called that TCRdb kept. Clones are partly lost; checked studies trace under half to an unresolved V gene and leave the rest unexplained. The sample table holds tens of thousands of clones, of which around 85% were seen once. The ten largest clonotypes hold 28% of the sample. Spanning cysteine to phenylalanine, the CDR3 consists of 14 amino acids. Just the 42-base CDR3 DNA is kept, in frame starting at base 1. V lost 2 bases and J lost 5 bases, and the count of bases not matched to a germline gene is 2. CDR1 MNHEY and CDR2 SVGAGI were looked up in the germline V gene. Patients with autoimmune disease history or receiving systemic immunosuppression were excluded from the trial. Peripheral blood for TCR sequencing was drawn from every dose cohort at baseline, at cycle 4 day 1 and at cycle 7 day 1. Samples were obtained from an open-label, multicenter, first-in-human phase I dose-escalation trial of ivuxolimab. The trial enrolled adults with locally advanced or metastatic head and neck squamous cell, hepatocellular, melanoma or renal cell carcinoma. CD4+ and CD8+ T cells were sorted separately from peripheral blood before TCR sequencing.

Worth noting for this clone: No antigen is known for it. No much larger clonotype is one base removed from it; base qualities were not supplied.

This TCR came from an adult with an advanced solid tumor such as melanoma, head and neck, liver or kidney cancer. Sample: CD4+ or CD8+ T cells sorted from blood, taken in a trial of the OX40 agonist ivuxolimab. In this chain, TRBV6-5 is recombined with TRBJ2-5; TRBD1 aligns with 10 central bases. CDR3 reads: CASSYLGQGETQYF. The bases are TGTGCCAGCAGTTACCTGGGACAGGGGGAGACCCAGTACTTC.